These T cell receptor beta chains were read from a single sample in a study of cytomegalovirus exposure and HLA in healthy donors. Assay used: immunoSEQ multiplex PCR; TCRdb lists only in-frame clones, some missing. Of 210,000 or so clones in the sample, about three quarters are singletons; the top ten hold approximately 2%. The specimen was PBMCs. The source of these receptors is a woman aged 25 to 39 in good health and CMV-seropositive. Both conserved end residues are part of each CDR3. Fields, in order: D gene, J gene, clone size, V gene, CDR3 protein, CDR3 DNA. The D gene is left open where the match is weak. The size entry is marked missing in some rows and otherwise reads once, few, many or a size class.

NA TRBJ2-4 NA TRBV7-2 CASSLQGPSAKNIQYF TGTGCCAGCAGCTTACAGGGCCCGTCGGCCAAAAACATTCAGTACTTC
TRBD1 TRBJ1-1 NA TRBV4-3 CASSQGRQGVNTEAFF TGCGCCAGCAGCCAAGGGAGACAGGGGGTGAACACTGAAGCTTTCTTT
NA TRBJ1-2 NA TRBV6-1 CASSLQLNYGYTF TGTGCCAGCAGTCTACAGCTTAACTATGGCTACACCTTC
NA TRBJ2-3 NA TRBV11-2 CASSLGYGSTDTQYF TGTGCCAGCAGCTTAGGCTACGGGAGCACAGATACGCAGTATTTT
NA TRBJ2-7 NA TRBV9 CASSEGGEGGEQYF TGTGCCAGCAGCGAGGGGGGGGAGGGCGGCGAGCAGTACTTC
NA TRBJ1-2 NA TRBV19 CASTPDGRDYGYTF TGTGCCAGTACCCCAGACGGGAGGGACTATGGCTACACCTTC
NA TRBJ2-7 NA TRBV6-6 CASTRVSGNYEQYF TGTGCCAGCACCCGGGTTAGCGGCAACTACGAGCAGTACTTC
NA TRBJ2-7 NA TRBV11-2 CASSPTVSYEQYF TGTGCCAGCAGCCCGACTGTCTCCTACGAGCAGTACTTC
TRBD1 TRBJ2-7 NA TRBV5-1 CASSGLGTGSYEQYF TGCGCCAGCAGCGGCCTCGGGACAGGGTCCTACGAGCAGTACTTC
NA TRBJ2-4 once TRBV18 CASSPDQENIQYF TGTGCCAGCTCCCCAGACCAGGAAAACATTCAGTACTTC
TRBD1 TRBJ2-2 NA TRBV5-1 CASSATGDTGELFF TGCGCTAGCAGCGCTACAGGGGACACCGGGGAGCTGTTTTTT
NA TRBJ1-4 NA TRBV10-3 CAISPGGSGEKLFF TGTGCCATCAGCCCTGGGGGGTCAGGGGAAAAACTGTTTTTT
TRBD1 TRBJ2-7 NA TRBV7-9 CASTQTRTGPHEQYF TGTGCCAGCACCCAGACCCGGACAGGGCCCCACGAGCAGTACTTC
NA TRBJ1-2 NA TRBV28 CASSLGAGPRGYTF TGTGCCAGCAGTTTAGGGGCAGGCCCTCGGGGCTACACCTTC
NA TRBJ2-3 NA TRBV19 CASSNPRAGYSDTQYF TGTGCCAGTAGTAACCCTCGGGCAGGGTATTCTGATACGCAGTATTTT
NA TRBJ1-1 NA TRBV14 CASSQAGTPKGTEAFF TGTGCCAGCAGCCAAGCCGGGACACCCAAGGGAACTGAAGCTTTCTTT
TRBD2 TRBJ2-3 NA TRBV5-1 CASSQTSGSTDTQYF TGCGCCAGCAGCCAGACTAGCGGGAGCACAGATACGCAGTATTTT
NA TRBJ2-2 once TRBV2 CASRRQSANTGELFF TGTGCCAGCCGGAGGCAGAGTGCGAACACCGGGGAGCTGTTTTTT
TRBD1 TRBJ2-2 NA TRBV5-6 CASSRDRGSLTGELFF TGTGCCAGCAGCCGGGACAGGGGTAGTCTCACCGGGGAGCTGTTTTTT
NA TRBJ2-7 NA TRBV18 CASSPLQGNEQYF TGTGCCAGCTCACCTCTACAGGGAAACGAGCAGTACTTC
NA TRBJ1-1 NA TRBV7-9 CASSLGARTEAFF TGTGCCAGCAGCTTGGGGGCGCGGACTGAAGCTTTCTTT
NA TRBJ2-7 NA TRBV6-5 CASRESGFEQYF TGTGCCAGCCGGGAGTCGGGCTTCGAGCAGTACTTC
NA TRBJ1-2 NA TRBV6-6 CAIEDSSNYGYTF TGTGCCATTGAGGACAGTTCTAACTATGGCTACACCTTC
TRBD1 TRBJ1-3 NA TRBV5-1 CASSLGTGGTGNTIYF TGCGCCAGCAGCCTAGGGACAGGGGGCACTGGAAACACCATATATTTT
TRBD1 TRBJ2-5 NA TRBV7-7 CASSSAGQGKTQYF TGTGCTAGCAGCTCAGCGGGACAGGGAAAGACCCAGTACTTC
NA TRBJ2-5 NA TRBV4-1 CASSHLEQEGETQYF TGCGCCAGCAGCCATCTTGAACAGGAGGGAGAGACCCAGTACTTC
NA TRBJ2-5 NA TRBV10-3 CAIWDSKRGGETQYF TGTGCCATCTGGGACAGCAAACGGGGGGGGGAGACCCAGTACTTC
NA TRBJ2-1 NA TRBV27 CASSLYLQGGQYNEQFF TGTGCCAGCAGTCTGTACTTACAGGGTGGGCAATACAATGAGCAGTTCTTC
NA TRBJ2-7 NA TRBV27 CASSRDSYYEQYF TGTGCCAGCAGTCGAGACAGCTACTACGAGCAGTACTTC
NA TRBJ2-7 NA TRBV7-6 CASSSGQFNHEQYF TGTGCCAGCAGCAGCGGACAGTTCAACCACGAGCAGTACTTC
TRBD1 TRBJ2-7 NA TRBV5-1 CASSTRTGADYEQYF TGCGCCAGCAGTACACGGACAGGGGCAGACTACGAGCAGTACTTC
NA TRBJ1-1 few TRBV19 CASSISWGGWTEAFF TGTGCCAGTAGTATATCGTGGGGGGGCTGGACTGAAGCTTTCTTT
NA TRBJ1-1 NA TRBV2 CASTGRGNTEAFF TGTGCCAGCACCGGACGGGGGAACACTGAAGCTTTCTTT
TRBD2 TRBJ2-7 NA TRBV25-1 CASSLAGAYEQYF TGTGCCAGCAGTCTAGCGGGAGCCTACGAGCAGTACTTC
TRBD2 TRBJ2-2 few TRBV27 CASSVLSGLAGSGELFF TGTGCCAGCAGTGTGCTATCGGGACTAGCGGGGAGCGGGGAGCTGTTTTTT
TRBD1 TRBJ1-4 NA TRBV27 CASSLNRGRGEKLFF TGTGCCAGCAGTTTAAACAGGGGGCGGGGAGAAAAACTGTTTTTT
NA TRBJ2-2 NA TRBV11-2 CASRAEFTGELFF TGTGCCAGCAGGGCAGAATTTACCGGGGAGCTGTTTTTT
TRBD2 TRBJ2-3 NA TRBV7-2 CASSLLPVRTSGNADTQYF TGTGCCAGCAGCCTCCTACCCGTACGGACTAGCGGGAACGCAGATACGCAGTATTTT
NA TRBJ1-2 NA TRBV19 CASSIGGTNLPYGYTF TGTGCCAGTAGTATAGGGGGGACAAATCTTCCCTATGGCTACACCTTC
TRBD1 TRBJ1-2 NA TRBV29-1 CSVEDRGFYGYTF TGCAGCGTTGAGGACAGGGGATTCTATGGCTACACCTTC
NA TRBJ1-5 NA TRBV2 CASNQQGVSNQPQHF TGTGCCAGCAATCAACAGGGAGTAAGCAATCAGCCCCAGCATTTT
TRBD2 TRBJ2-5 NA TRBV30 CAWWGGGAAETQYF TGTGCCTGGTGGGGCGGGGGGGCCGCGGAGACCCAGTACTTC